This is a list of T cell receptor beta chains from one sample in a study of tumor-infiltrating lymphocytes in primary liver carcinoma. TCRdb called the multiplex PCR reads again in MiXCR, with one record for every CDR3 protein. The sample includes approximately 24,000 distinct CDR3 sequences, roughly 78% of them seen just once. The sequencing input was liver tumor tissue from sampling region 3. These receptors all stem from a man in his forties with primary liver carcinoma and hepatitis B virus infection. Each CDR3 is given without its conserved first and last residue. Fields, in order: J gene, V gene, CDR3 protein.

TRBJ2-3,TRBV11-2,HSSYSTADTQY
TRBJ1-2,TRBV6-5,ASSFQATGGDNYGYT
TRBJ2-2,TRBV29-1,SVGGAGTGELF
TRBJ2-1,TRBV12-3/TRBV12-4,ASSPPGLVGLDEQF
TRBJ1-6,TRBV7-3,ASSQTGDSPLH
TRBJ1-3,TRBV25-1,ASSESAGGDGNTIY
TRBJ2-1,TRBV6-6,ASSYYRDSPSKYELF
TRBJ1-5,TRBV11-2,TSSLQRNQPLH
TRBJ1-6,TRBV5-4,ASSLSQGNSSLLH
TRBJ1-5,TRBV29-1,SVVFAGASAQH
TRBJ2-5,TRBV2,ASFNPTRPAQY
TRBJ2-3,TRBV20-1,SARESVQTQY
TRBJ1-6,TRBV24-1,VTSDARQGASPLH
TRBJ2-3,TRBV28,ASIRGLAGGDLGTDTQY
TRBJ2-7,TRBV13,ANGYGSWYEQH
TRBJ2-7,TRBV11-2,VSSLTLTGNEQY
TRBJ2-2,TRBV12-3/TRBV12-4,ACSLAEGTGELF
TRBJ2-2,TRBV4-1,ASNLEAGELF
TRBJ1-6,TRBV12-3/TRBV12-4,VSSLKNSLPH
TRBJ2-1,TRBV5-6,ASSLGNRGSTYNGQF